Listed below are T cell receptor beta chains from one sample, sequenced in a study of blood T cell repertoires in COVID-19. Generated by immunoSEQ multiplex PCR, the TCRdb table keeps only in-frame clones and is missing some. The repertoire has about 270,000 clones, 85% to 95% of them found once; the top ten carry less than 3.5%. The sequencing sample was made of PBMCs or T cells enriched from blood (not recorded which). These receptors were obtained from a man aged 40-49 years who had been exposed to COVID-19. Both conserved end residues are part of each CDR3. D genes are given only for firm matches. The size entry is marked missing in some rows and otherwise reads once, few, many or a size class.

v_gene: TRBV4-1; len: 15; abundance: few; d_gene: .; j_gene: TRBJ1-5; CDR3nt: TGCGCCAGCAGCCAAGCCGTAACAGGGAATCAGCCCCAGCATTTT; CDR3aa: CASSQAVTGNQPQHF
v_gene: TRBV13; len: 14; abundance: .; d_gene: .; j_gene: TRBJ2-7; CDR3nt: TGTGCCAGCAGCTTCCGGGACATCTACTACGAGCAGTACTTC; CDR3aa: CASSFRDIYYEQYF
v_gene: TRBV6-4; len: 13; abundance: .; d_gene: .; j_gene: TRBJ2-3; CDR3nt: TGTGCCAGCAGTGACTCGGAGACAGATACGCAGTATTTT; CDR3aa: CASSDSETDTQYF
v_gene: TRBV11-2; len: 17; abundance: once; d_gene: TRBD2; j_gene: TRBJ2-1; CDR3nt: TGTGCCAGCAGCTTAGTTGCCCGACTAGCGGGAGACCATGAGCAGTTCTTC; CDR3aa: CASSLVARLAGDHEQFF
v_gene: TRBV7-2; len: 15; abundance: .; d_gene: TRBD1; j_gene: TRBJ2-7; CDR3nt: TGTGCCAGCAGCTCGGGACAGGGAAGGACCTCCGAGCAGTACTTC; CDR3aa: CASSSGQGRTSEQYF
v_gene: TRBV11-2; len: 16; abundance: .; d_gene: TRBD2; j_gene: TRBJ2-5; CDR3nt: TGTGCCAGCAGCGGGACTAGCGGGCGACACCAAGAGACCCAGTACTTC; CDR3aa: CASSGTSGRHQETQYF
v_gene: TRBV29-1; len: 16; abundance: .; d_gene: .; j_gene: TRBJ1-3; CDR3nt: TGCAGCGTTGAAGATAGACAGTACCACTCTGGAAACACCATATATTTT; CDR3aa: CSVEDRQYHSGNTIYF
v_gene: TRBV4-1; len: 17; abundance: once; d_gene: TRBD1; j_gene: TRBJ2-4; CDR3nt: TGCGCCAGCAGCGTCCGGACAGGTGATATAGCCAAAAACATTCAGTACTTC; CDR3aa: CASSVRTGDIAKNIQYF
v_gene: TRBV7-8; len: 15; abundance: .; d_gene: TRBD1; j_gene: TRBJ2-1; CDR3nt: TGTGCCAGCAGCCAGTCCGGGACAGGAATCAATGAGCAGTTCTTC; CDR3aa: CASSQSGTGINEQFF
v_gene: TRBV19; len: 17; abundance: .; d_gene: TRBD2; j_gene: TRBJ2-3; CDR3nt: TGTGCCAGTAGTATAGATCTTGCGGCGGGAGAGTCAGATACGCAGTATTTT; CDR3aa: CASSIDLAAGESDTQYF
v_gene: TRBV29-1; len: 12; abundance: .; d_gene: .; j_gene: TRBJ1-2; CDR3nt: TGCAGCGTTGATGACAGCGACTATGGCTACACCTTC; CDR3aa: CSVDDSDYGYTF
v_gene: TRBV14; len: 16; abundance: .; d_gene: .; j_gene: TRBJ2-5; CDR3nt: TGTGCCAGCAGCCAAGGGTACAGTCTCTTGGCAGAGACCCAGTACTTC; CDR3aa: CASSQGYSLLAETQYF
v_gene: TRBV3-1/TRBV3-2; len: 18; abundance: .; d_gene: .; j_gene: TRBJ1-1; CDR3nt: TGTGCCAGCAGCCAAGTCGGGGGGTCTGGGGGTGTGAACACTGAAGCTTTCTTT; CDR3aa: CASSQVGGSGGVNTEAFF
v_gene: TRBV30; len: 14; abundance: .; d_gene: .; j_gene: TRBJ1-1; CDR3nt: TGTGCCTGGAGCTGGGGGGGCGCGGGGACTGAAGCTTTCTTT; CDR3aa: CAWSWGGAGTEAFF
v_gene: TRBV7-9; len: 15; abundance: .; d_gene: TRBD1; j_gene: TRBJ1-4; CDR3nt: TGTGCCAGCAGCTTGACAGGGTCAGAGAATGAAAAACTGTTTTTT; CDR3aa: CASSLTGSENEKLFF
v_gene: TRBV19; len: 16; abundance: .; d_gene: TRBD1; j_gene: TRBJ1-5; CDR3nt: TGTGCCAGTAGTATCGGGACAGGCTCTATCAATCAGCCCCAGCATTTT; CDR3aa: CASSIGTGSINQPQHF
v_gene: TRBV30; len: 14; abundance: .; d_gene: TRBD1; j_gene: TRBJ1-5; CDR3nt: TGTGCCTGGAGTGATACAGGGGGAATTGAGCCCCAGCATTTT; CDR3aa: CAWSDTGGIEPQHF
v_gene: TRBV30; len: 16; abundance: .; d_gene: TRBD1; j_gene: TRBJ1-5; CDR3nt: TGTGCCTGGAGTTTCAATACAGGGGGCCAGCCTCAGCCCCAGCATTTT; CDR3aa: CAWSFNTGGQPQPQHF
v_gene: TRBV19; len: 13; abundance: .; d_gene: .; j_gene: TRBJ1-6; CDR3nt: TGTGCCAGTAGTCAGGGCCCCAATTCACCCCTCCACTTT; CDR3aa: CASSQGPNSPLHF
v_gene: TRBV21-1; len: 22; abundance: .; d_gene: .; j_gene: TRBJ2-1; CDR3nt: TGTGCCAGCAGCAACCCTATTTCTCCAAAGTTCCAGCGGGTTGGTAGTAACAATGAGCAGTTCTTC; CDR3aa: CASSNPISPKFQRVGSNNEQFF
v_gene: TRBV11-3; len: 13; abundance: .; d_gene: .; j_gene: TRBJ2-7; CDR3nt: TGTGCCAGCAGCTTAGAGGGTAGAGGGGAGCAGTACTTC; CDR3aa: CASSLEGRGEQYF
v_gene: TRBV14; len: 13; abundance: .; d_gene: .; j_gene: TRBJ1-2; CDR3nt: TGTGCCAGCAGCCAAGACGTATTCTATGGCTACACCTTC; CDR3aa: CASSQDVFYGYTF
v_gene: TRBV5-4; len: 16; abundance: once; d_gene: .; j_gene: TRBJ1-6; CDR3nt: TGTGCCAGCAGCAGTGCGGGGGATTACTATAATTCACCCCTCCACTTT; CDR3aa: CASSSAGDYYNSPLHF
v_gene: TRBV19; len: 12; abundance: once; d_gene: .; j_gene: TRBJ1-1; CDR3nt: TGTGCCAGTAGTATAGGGACAGATGAAGCTTTCTTT; CDR3aa: CASSIGTDEAFF
v_gene: TRBV5-1; len: 15; abundance: .; d_gene: .; j_gene: TRBJ2-1; CDR3nt: TGCGCCAGCAGCATATCTAGTCTTACCTACAATGAGCAGTTCTTC; CDR3aa: CASSISSLTYNEQFF
v_gene: TRBV6-5; len: 15; abundance: .; d_gene: TRBD1; j_gene: TRBJ1-4; CDR3nt: TGTGCCAGCAGCATAAGAGGACAGGGTTGGGAAAAACTGTTTTTT; CDR3aa: CASSIRGQGWEKLFF
v_gene: TRBV29-1; len: 14; abundance: .; d_gene: .; j_gene: TRBJ1-1; CDR3nt: TGCAGCGTTGGCCCACTGGTCAGGGACACTGAAGCTTTCTTT; CDR3aa: CSVGPLVRDTEAFF
v_gene: TRBV3-1/TRBV3-2; len: 13; abundance: .; d_gene: .; j_gene: TRBJ2-7; CDR3nt: TGTGCCAGCATGAGAACAGGGGGGGGAGAGCAGTACTTC; CDR3aa: CASMRTGGGEQYF
v_gene: TRBV11-2; len: 16; abundance: .; d_gene: TRBD2; j_gene: TRBJ2-5; CDR3nt: TGTGCCAGCAGCTCCGAGACTAGCGGGAGTAGCGAGACCCAGTACTTC; CDR3aa: CASSSETSGSSETQYF
v_gene: TRBV15; len: 18; abundance: few; d_gene: TRBD2; j_gene: TRBJ2-2; CDR3nt: TGTGCCACCAGCAGAGAGGGGGTACTAGCGGCGAACACCGGGGAGCTGTTTTTT; CDR3aa: CATSREGVLAANTGELFF
v_gene: TRBV27; len: 13; abundance: .; d_gene: TRBD1; j_gene: TRBJ1-5; CDR3nt: TGTGCCAGCAGTCCGACAGGGAACCAGCCCCAGCATTTT; CDR3aa: CASSPTGNQPQHF
v_gene: TRBV7-8; len: 19; abundance: .; d_gene: TRBD2; j_gene: TRBJ2-3; CDR3nt: TGTGCCAGCAGCTTAGTCGGTGGGACTAGCGGGAGGGCTGGAGATACGCAGTATTTT; CDR3aa: CASSLVGGTSGRAGDTQYF
v_gene: TRBV28; len: 13; abundance: .; d_gene: .; j_gene: TRBJ2-7; CDR3nt: TGTGCCAGCAAACAACAGGGTTCCTACGAGCAGTACTTC; CDR3aa: CASKQQGSYEQYF
v_gene: TRBV27; len: 14; abundance: .; d_gene: TRBD1; j_gene: TRBJ1-3; CDR3nt: TGTGCCAGCAGTCCGACAGGGTTTGGAAACACCATATATTTT; CDR3aa: CASSPTGFGNTIYF
v_gene: TRBV18; len: 16; abundance: .; d_gene: TRBD1; j_gene: TRBJ2-3; CDR3nt: TGTGCCAGCTCACGCTCCGGGACAGGGGGTATAGATACGCAGTATTTT; CDR3aa: CASSRSGTGGIDTQYF
v_gene: TRBV19; len: 15; abundance: .; d_gene: .; j_gene: TRBJ2-6; CDR3nt: TGTGCCAGTAGTATCAATGGCCCTGGGGCCAACGTCCTGACTTTC; CDR3aa: CASSINGPGANVLTF
v_gene: TRBV9; len: 13; abundance: .; d_gene: TRBD2; j_gene: TRBJ2-7; CDR3nt: TGTGCCAGCAGCACGGGGGGGGCCTACGAGCAGTACTTC; CDR3aa: CASSTGGAYEQYF
v_gene: TRBV2; len: 12; abundance: .; d_gene: .; j_gene: TRBJ2-7; CDR3nt: TGTGCCAGCCACAGGCAACCCTACGAGCAGTACTTC; CDR3aa: CASHRQPYEQYF
v_gene: TRBV19; len: 15; abundance: .; d_gene: .; j_gene: TRBJ2-7; CDR3nt: TGTGCCAGTTCTGAAGGTCTAGCGCTCTCCTACGAGCAGTACTTC; CDR3aa: CASSEGLALSYEQYF
v_gene: TRBV11-2; len: 15; abundance: once; d_gene: .; j_gene: TRBJ1-2; CDR3nt: TGTGCCAGCAGTTTAACAGACGGTTCCTCCTATGGCTACACCTTC; CDR3aa: CASSLTDGSSYGYTF
v_gene: TRBV6-5; len: 15; abundance: .; d_gene: .; j_gene: TRBJ1-5; CDR3nt: TGTGCCAGCAGTTGGGACTTAGCTGGCAATCAGCCCCAGCATTTT; CDR3aa: CASSWDLAGNQPQHF
v_gene: TRBV30; len: 16; abundance: .; d_gene: TRBD1; j_gene: TRBJ1-5; CDR3nt: TGTGCCTGGAGTGTACGGACAGGGGGCCGCAATCAGCCCCAGCATTTT; CDR3aa: CAWSVRTGGRNQPQHF
v_gene: TRBV7-6; len: 16; abundance: .; d_gene: TRBD2; j_gene: TRBJ2-2; CDR3nt: TGTGCCAGCAGCTTAGAAGCGGGAGTTAATACCGGGGAGCTGTTTTTT; CDR3aa: CASSLEAGVNTGELFF
v_gene: TRBV7-9; len: 14; abundance: .; d_gene: .; j_gene: TRBJ1-2; CDR3nt: TGTGCCAGCAGATTTAGCACGGAAGGCTATGGCTACACCTTC; CDR3aa: CASRFSTEGYGYTF
v_gene: TRBV11-3; len: 12; abundance: .; d_gene: .; j_gene: TRBJ1-1; CDR3nt: TGTGCCAGCAGCCCAAGGGAGAAAGAAGCTTTCTTT; CDR3aa: CASSPREKEAFF
v_gene: TRBV15; len: 15; abundance: .; d_gene: TRBD1; j_gene: TRBJ1-6; CDR3nt: TGTGCCACCAGCAGTATGGGACAGGGGGATTCACCCCTCCACTTT; CDR3aa: CATSSMGQGDSPLHF
v_gene: TRBV30; len: 14; abundance: few; d_gene: TRBD1; j_gene: TRBJ1-6; CDR3nt: TGTGCCTGGAGTGCCGGGACAGGGCGCTCACCCCTCCACTTT; CDR3aa: CAWSAGTGRSPLHF
v_gene: TRBV5-1; len: 16; abundance: .; d_gene: .; j_gene: TRBJ2-7; CDR3nt: TGCGCCAGCAGCCCCCTCGGTTTCTTGAGCTCCTACGAGCAGTACTTC; CDR3aa: CASSPLGFLSSYEQYF
v_gene: TRBV4-1; len: 15; abundance: .; d_gene: .; j_gene: TRBJ1-5; CDR3nt: TGCGCCAGCAGCCAACGACAGCTAAGCAATCAGCCCCAGCATTTT; CDR3aa: CASSQRQLSNQPQHF
v_gene: TRBV5-1; len: 14; abundance: .; d_gene: TRBD1; j_gene: TRBJ2-7; CDR3nt: TGCGCCAGCAGCCAGTATGGGACAGTCCGCGAGCAGTACTTC; CDR3aa: CASSQYGTVREQYF
v_gene: TRBV18; len: 13; abundance: few; d_gene: .; j_gene: TRBJ1-1; CDR3nt: TGTGCCAGCTCAGGGGGACAAAACACTGAAGCTTTCTTT; CDR3aa: CASSGGQNTEAFF
v_gene: TRBV6-1; len: 14; abundance: .; d_gene: .; j_gene: TRBJ2-7; CDR3nt: TGTGCCAGCAGTGAGATAGGGGTTTCCTACGAGCAGTACTTC; CDR3aa: CASSEIGVSYEQYF
v_gene: TRBV19; len: 13; abundance: .; d_gene: .; j_gene: TRBJ2-7; CDR3nt: TGTGCCAGTAGTATAGGGTTTAGCGACGAGCAGTACTTC; CDR3aa: CASSIGFSDEQYF
v_gene: TRBV5-1; len: 14; abundance: .; d_gene: .; j_gene: TRBJ1-4; CDR3nt: TGCGCCAGCAGCTCGAGCTCAACTAATGAAAAACTGTTTTTT; CDR3aa: CASSSSSTNEKLFF
v_gene: TRBV7-8; len: 13; abundance: .; d_gene: .; j_gene: TRBJ1-2; CDR3nt: TGTGCCAGCAGCTTAAGACCAGGGTGGGATGACACCTTC; CDR3aa: CASSLRPGWDDTF